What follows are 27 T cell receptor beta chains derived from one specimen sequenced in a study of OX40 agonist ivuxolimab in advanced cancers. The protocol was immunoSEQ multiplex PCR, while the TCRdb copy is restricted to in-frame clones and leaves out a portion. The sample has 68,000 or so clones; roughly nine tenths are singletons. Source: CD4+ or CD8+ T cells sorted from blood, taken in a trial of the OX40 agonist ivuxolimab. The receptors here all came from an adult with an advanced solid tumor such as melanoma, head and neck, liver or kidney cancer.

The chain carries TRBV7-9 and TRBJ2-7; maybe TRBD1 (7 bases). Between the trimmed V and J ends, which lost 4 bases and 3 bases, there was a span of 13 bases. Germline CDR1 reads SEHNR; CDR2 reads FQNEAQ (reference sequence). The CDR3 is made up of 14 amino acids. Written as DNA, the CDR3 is TGTGCCAGCAGCTCACTCAGGGGGGACTACGAGCAGTACTTC. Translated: CASSSLRGDYEQYF.

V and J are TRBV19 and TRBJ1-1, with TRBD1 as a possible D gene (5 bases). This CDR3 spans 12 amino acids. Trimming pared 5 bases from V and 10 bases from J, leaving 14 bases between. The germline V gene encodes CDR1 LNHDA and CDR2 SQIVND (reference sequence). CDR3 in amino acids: CASSSSGGRAFF. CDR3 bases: TGTGCCAGTAGTTCTAGCGGGGGGAGAGCTTTCTTT.

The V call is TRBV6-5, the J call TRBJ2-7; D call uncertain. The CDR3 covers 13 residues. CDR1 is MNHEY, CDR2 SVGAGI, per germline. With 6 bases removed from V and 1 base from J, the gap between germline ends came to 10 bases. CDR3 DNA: TGTGCCAGCAGGGAGCAGGCTTCCTACGAGCAGTACTTC. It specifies CASREQASYEQYF.

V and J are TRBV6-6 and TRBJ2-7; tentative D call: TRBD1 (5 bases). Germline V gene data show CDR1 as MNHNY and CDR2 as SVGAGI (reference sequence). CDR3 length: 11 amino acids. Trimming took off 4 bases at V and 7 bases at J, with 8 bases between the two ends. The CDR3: CASSFDSEQYF. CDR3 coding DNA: TGTGCCAGCAGTTTCGACAGTGAGCAGTACTTC.

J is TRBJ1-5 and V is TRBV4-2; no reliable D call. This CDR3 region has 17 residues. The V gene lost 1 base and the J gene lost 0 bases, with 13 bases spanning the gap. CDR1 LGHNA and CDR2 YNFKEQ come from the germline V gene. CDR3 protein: CASSQGGVRNSNQPQHF. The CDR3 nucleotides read TGTGCCAGCAGCCAAGGTGGGGTCAGGAATAGCAATCAGCCCCAGCATTTT.

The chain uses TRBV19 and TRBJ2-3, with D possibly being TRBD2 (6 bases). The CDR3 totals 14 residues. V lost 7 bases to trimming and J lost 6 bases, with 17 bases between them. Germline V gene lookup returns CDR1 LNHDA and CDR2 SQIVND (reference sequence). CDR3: CASMNGGGRDTQYF. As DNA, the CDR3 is TGTGCCAGTATGAACGGCGGAGGGAGGGATACGCAGTATTTT.

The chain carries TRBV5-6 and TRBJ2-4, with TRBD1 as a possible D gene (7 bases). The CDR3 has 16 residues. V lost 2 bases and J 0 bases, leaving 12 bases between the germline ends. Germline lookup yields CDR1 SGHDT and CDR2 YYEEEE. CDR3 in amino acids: CASSFRGAGAKNIQYF. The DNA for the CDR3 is TGTGCCAGCAGCTTCAGGGGGGCGGGAGCCAAAAACATTCAGTACTTC. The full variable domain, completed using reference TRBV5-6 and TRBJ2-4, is DAGVTQSPTHLIKTRGQQVTLRCSPKSGHDTVSWYQQALGQGPQFIFQYYEEEERQRGNFPDRFSGHQFPNYSSELNVNALLLGDSALYLCASSFRGAGAKNIQYFGAGTRLSVL.

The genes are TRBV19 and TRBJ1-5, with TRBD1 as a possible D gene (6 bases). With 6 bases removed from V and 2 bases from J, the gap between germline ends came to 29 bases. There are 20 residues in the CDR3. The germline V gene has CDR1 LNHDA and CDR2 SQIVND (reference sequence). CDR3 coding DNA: TGTGCCAGTAGCTCTGGGGGCATTGGGGCAGGGGAGAGGCGCAATCAGCCCCAGCATTTT. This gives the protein CASSSGGIGAGERRNQPQHF.

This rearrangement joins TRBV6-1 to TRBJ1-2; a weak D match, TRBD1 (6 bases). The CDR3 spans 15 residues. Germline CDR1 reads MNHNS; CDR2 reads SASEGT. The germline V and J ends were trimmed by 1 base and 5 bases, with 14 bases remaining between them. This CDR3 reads CASSEGGGRTYGYTF. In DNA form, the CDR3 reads TGTGCCAGCAGTGAAGGCGGGGGGCGTACGTATGGCTACACCTTC.

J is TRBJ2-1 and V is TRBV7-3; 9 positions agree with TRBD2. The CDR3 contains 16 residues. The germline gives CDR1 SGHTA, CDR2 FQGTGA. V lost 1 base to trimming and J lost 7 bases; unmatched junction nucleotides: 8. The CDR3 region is CASSLNSGRLGNEQFF. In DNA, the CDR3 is TGTGCCAGCAGCTTAAATAGCGGGAGACTTGGTAATGAGCAGTTCTTC.

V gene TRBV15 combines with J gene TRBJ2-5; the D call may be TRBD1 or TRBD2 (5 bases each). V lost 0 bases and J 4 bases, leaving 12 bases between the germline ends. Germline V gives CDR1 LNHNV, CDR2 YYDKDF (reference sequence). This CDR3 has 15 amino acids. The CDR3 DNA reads TGTGCCACCAGCAGAGAAAGAGGGGTTCCAGAGACCCAGTACTTC. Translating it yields CATSRERGVPETQYF.

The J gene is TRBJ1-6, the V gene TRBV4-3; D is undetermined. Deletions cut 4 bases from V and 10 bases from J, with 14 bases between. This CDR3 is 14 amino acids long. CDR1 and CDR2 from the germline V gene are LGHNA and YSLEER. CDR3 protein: CASSPTRGGSPLHF. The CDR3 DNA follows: TGCGCCAGCAGCCCCACAAGAGGTGGGTCACCCCTCCACTTT.

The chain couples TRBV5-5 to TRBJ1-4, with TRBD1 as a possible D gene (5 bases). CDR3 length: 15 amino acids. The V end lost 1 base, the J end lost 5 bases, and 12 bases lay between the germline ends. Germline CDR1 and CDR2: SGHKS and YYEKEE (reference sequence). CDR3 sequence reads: CASSLSRQSNEKLFF. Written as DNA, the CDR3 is TGTGCCAGCAGCTTGTCGAGACAGTCAAATGAAAAACTGTTTTTT.

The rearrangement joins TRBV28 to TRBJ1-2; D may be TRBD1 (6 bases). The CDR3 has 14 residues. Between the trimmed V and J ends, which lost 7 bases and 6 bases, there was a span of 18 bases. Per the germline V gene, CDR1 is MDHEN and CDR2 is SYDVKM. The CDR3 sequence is CASTSPSHRDGYTF. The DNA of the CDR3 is TGTGCCAGCACCTCCCCCTCTCACAGGGATGGCTACACCTTC.

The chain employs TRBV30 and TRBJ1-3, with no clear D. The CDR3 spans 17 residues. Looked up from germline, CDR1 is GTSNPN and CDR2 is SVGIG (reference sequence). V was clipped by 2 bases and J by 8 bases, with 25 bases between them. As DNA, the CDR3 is TGTGCCTGGAGTACCCGTCGTTCAGCATTCCCGTCGGACACCATATATTTT. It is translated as CAWSTRRSAFPSDTIYF.

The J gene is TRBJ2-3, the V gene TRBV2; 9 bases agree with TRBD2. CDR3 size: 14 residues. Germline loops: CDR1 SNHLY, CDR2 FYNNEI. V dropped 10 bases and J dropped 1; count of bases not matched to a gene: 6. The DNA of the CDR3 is TGTGCCACCGGGGGACTAGCCCGCACAGATACGCAGTATTTT. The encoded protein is CATGGLARTDTQYF.

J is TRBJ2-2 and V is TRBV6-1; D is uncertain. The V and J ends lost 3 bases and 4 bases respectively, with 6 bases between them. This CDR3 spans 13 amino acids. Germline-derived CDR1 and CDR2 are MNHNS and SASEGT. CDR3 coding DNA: TGTGCCAGCAGTGACCCCCCCACCGGGGAGCTGTTTTTT. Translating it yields CASSDPPTGELFF.

The CDR3 loop reads CASSTMRSSEKLFF. The CDR3 DNA sequence: TGTGCCAGTTCGACAATGAGATCAAGTGAAAAACTGTTTTTT. This chain connects TRBV19 to TRBJ1-4; D is ambiguous. In germline, CDR1 is LNHDA, CDR2 SQIVND (reference sequence). The V and J ends lost 8 bases and 7 bases respectively, with 17 bases between them. The CDR3 contains 14 residues.

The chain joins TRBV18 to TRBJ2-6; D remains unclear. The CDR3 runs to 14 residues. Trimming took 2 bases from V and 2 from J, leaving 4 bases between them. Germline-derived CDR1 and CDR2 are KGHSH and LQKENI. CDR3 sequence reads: CASSPETGANVLTF. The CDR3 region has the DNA TGTGCCAGCTCACCAGAAACTGGGGCCAACGTCCTGACTTTC. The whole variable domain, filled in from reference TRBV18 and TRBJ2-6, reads NAGVMQNPRHLVRRRGQEARLRCSPMKGHSHVYWYRQLPEEGLKFMVYLQKENIIDESGMPKERFSAEFPKEGPSILRIQQVVRGDSAAYFCASSPETGANVLTFGAGSRLTVL.

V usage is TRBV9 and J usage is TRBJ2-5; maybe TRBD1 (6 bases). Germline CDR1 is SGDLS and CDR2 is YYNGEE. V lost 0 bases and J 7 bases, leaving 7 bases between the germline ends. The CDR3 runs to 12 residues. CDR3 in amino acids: CASSVEQGTQYF. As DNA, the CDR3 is TGTGCCAGCAGCGTAGAACAGGGGACCCAGTACTTC.

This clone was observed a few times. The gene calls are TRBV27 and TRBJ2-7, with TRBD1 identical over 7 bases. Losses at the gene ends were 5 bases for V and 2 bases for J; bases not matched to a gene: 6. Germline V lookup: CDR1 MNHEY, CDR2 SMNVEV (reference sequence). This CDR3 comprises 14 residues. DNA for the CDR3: TGTGCCAGCAGTGCCCAGGGGACAGCCTACGAGCAGTACTTC. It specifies CASSAQGTAYEQYF.

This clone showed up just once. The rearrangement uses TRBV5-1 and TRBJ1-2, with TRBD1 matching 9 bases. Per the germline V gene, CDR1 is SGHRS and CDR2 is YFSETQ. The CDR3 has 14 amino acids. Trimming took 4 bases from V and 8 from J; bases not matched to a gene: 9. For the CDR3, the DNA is TGCGCCAGCAGCGAGGGGACAGGGTGGCGAGGCTACACCTTC. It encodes CASSEGTGWRGYTF.

The CDR3 sequence is CASSLGRQAPRWTQYF. CDR3 sequence (DNA): TGTGCCAGCAGCTTAGGGAGACAGGCCCCAAGGTGGACCCAGTACTTC. The chain couples TRBV11-3 to TRBJ2-5, with D tentatively TRBD1 (6 bases). CDR3 size: 16 residues. Germline assignment: CDR1 SGHNT and CDR2 YENEEA. Trimming took off 1 base at V and 7 bases at J, with 19 bases between the two ends.

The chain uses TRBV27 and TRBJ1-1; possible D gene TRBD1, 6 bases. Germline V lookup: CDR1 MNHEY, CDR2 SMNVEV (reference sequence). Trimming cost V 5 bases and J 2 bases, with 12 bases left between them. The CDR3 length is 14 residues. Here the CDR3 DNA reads TGTGCCAGCAGTCGCGACAGGATCAACACTGAAGCTTTCTTT. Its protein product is CASSRDRINTEAFF.

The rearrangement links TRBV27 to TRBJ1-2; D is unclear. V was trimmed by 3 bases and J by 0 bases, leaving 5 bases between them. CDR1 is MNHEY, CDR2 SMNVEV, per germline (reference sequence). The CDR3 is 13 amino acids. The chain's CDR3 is CASSFRANYGYTF. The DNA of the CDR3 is TGTGCCAGCAGTTTTAGAGCTAACTATGGCTACACCTTC.

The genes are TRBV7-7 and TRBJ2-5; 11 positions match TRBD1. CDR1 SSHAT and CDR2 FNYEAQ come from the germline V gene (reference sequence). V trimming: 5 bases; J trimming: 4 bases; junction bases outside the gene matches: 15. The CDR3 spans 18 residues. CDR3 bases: TGTGCCAGCAGCCCTAGGACAGGGGGCGCGGGAATGGGAGAGACCCAGTACTTC. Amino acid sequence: CASSPRTGGAGMGETQYF.

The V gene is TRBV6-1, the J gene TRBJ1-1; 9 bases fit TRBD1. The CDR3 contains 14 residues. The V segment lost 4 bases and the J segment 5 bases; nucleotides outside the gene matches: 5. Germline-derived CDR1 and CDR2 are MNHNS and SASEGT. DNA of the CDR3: TGTGCCAGCAGTGGAGACAGGGGGAAAACTGAAGCTTTCTTT. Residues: CASSGDRGKTEAFF.